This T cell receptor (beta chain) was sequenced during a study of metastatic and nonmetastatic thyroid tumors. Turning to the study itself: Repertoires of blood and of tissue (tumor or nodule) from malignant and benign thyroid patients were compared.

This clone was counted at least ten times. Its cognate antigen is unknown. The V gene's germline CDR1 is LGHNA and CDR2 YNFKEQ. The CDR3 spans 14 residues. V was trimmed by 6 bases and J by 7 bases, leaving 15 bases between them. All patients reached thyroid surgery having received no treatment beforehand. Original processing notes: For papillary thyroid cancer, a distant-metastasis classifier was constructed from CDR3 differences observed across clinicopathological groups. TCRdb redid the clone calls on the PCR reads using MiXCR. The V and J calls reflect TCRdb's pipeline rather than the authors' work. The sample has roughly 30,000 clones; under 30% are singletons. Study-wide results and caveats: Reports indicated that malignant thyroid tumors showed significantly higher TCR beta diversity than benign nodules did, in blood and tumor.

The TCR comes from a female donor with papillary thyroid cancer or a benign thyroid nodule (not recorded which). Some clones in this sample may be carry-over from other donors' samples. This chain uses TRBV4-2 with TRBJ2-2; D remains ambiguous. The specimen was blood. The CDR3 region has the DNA TGTGCCAGCAGTCTCCCGCTGCCCGACGGGGAGCTGTTTTTT. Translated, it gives CASSLPLPDGELFF.